The 8 T cell receptor beta chains in this list originate from one sample, sequenced in a study of blood T cell repertoires in COVID-19. Sequencing used immunoSEQ multiplex PCR; TCRdb keeps in-frame clones, though not all of them. In the table there are about 480,000 clones, about 91% of which are singletons. The sample taken for sequencing was peripheral blood. Receptor source: a woman aged 45-65 years with COVID-19, enrolled during active disease.

The V gene is TRBV13, the J gene TRBJ2-3, with TRBD2 matching over 9 bases. Germline V gene data show CDR1 as PRHDT and CDR2 as FYEKMQ (reference sequence). The CDR3 sequence is 16 residues long. J gave up 1 base and V 5 bases, and 7 bases lay outside the gene matches. CDR3: CASSLERGAGTDTQYF. Here the CDR3 DNA reads TGTGCCAGCAGCCTCGAGCGGGGGGCCGGCACAGATACGCAGTATTTT.

This CDR3 reads CACRTAHYEQYF. Written as DNA, the CDR3 is TGTGCCTGCCGGACAGCCCACTACGAGCAGTACTTC. The V call is TRBV2, the J call TRBJ2-7; D is possibly TRBD1 (6 bases). Trimming took 11 bases from V and 3 from J, leaving 14 bases between them. The germline V gene encodes CDR1 SNHLY and CDR2 FYNNEI. The CDR3 is 12 amino acids.

Only one count was recorded for this clone. This chain joins TRBV13 and TRBJ2-1, with 7 bases fitting TRBD1. There are 16 residues in the CDR3. V shed 4 bases, J shed 5 bases, and the junction held 11 bases outside the gene matches. CDR1 is PRHDT and CDR2 is FYEKMQ in the germline V gene (reference sequence). CDR3 in DNA: TGTGCCAGCAGCTCATCCGGGACAGATATCGACAATGAGCAGTTCTTC. It encodes CASSSSGTDIDNEQFF.

This sequence joins TRBV6-6 and TRBJ1-3; D gene ambiguous. Germline CDR1 reads MNHNY; CDR2 reads SVGAGI (reference sequence). CDR3 length equals 15 residues. V was trimmed by 1 base and J by 0 bases, leaving 7 bases between them. The chain's CDR3 is CASSYYTVSGNTIYF. CDR3 DNA: TGTGCCAGCAGTTACTACACAGTCTCTGGAAACACCATATATTTT.

The gene calls are TRBV6-5 and TRBJ2-7; D possibly corresponds to TRBD1 (6 bases). V was shortened by 10 bases and J by 1 base, with 17 bases between the two germline ends. The CDR3 spans 14 residues. Looked up from germline, CDR1 is MNHEY and CDR2 is SVGAGI. The CDR3 DNA reads as TGTGCCACAGGGGTCCAGGGGCTTTCCTACGAGCAGTACTTC. It codes for CATGVQGLSYEQYF.

The CDR3 here is CASSLTSGGFYNEQFF. The CDR3 DNA reads TGTGCCAGCAGCCTGACTAGCGGGGGGTTTTACAATGAGCAGTTCTTC. This chain links TRBV11-2 with TRBJ2-1; 13 nucleotides line up with TRBD2. Germline V gene data show CDR1 as SGHAT and CDR2 as FQNNGV. V dropped 5 bases and J dropped 4; count of bases not matched to a gene: 5. The CDR3 has 16 residues. Variable domain in full (rest from reference TRBV11-2 and TRBJ2-1): EAGVAQSPRYKIIEKRQSVAFWCNPISGHATLYWYQQILGQGPKLLIQFQNNGVVDDSQLPKDRFSAERLKGVDSTLKIQPAKLEDSAVYLCASSLTSGGFYNEQFFGPGTRLTVL.

The CDR3 DNA follows: TGTGCCAGCAGGCTTCCTTACAGCTATGGCTACACCTTC. It yields the protein CASRLPYSYGYTF. The chain has TRBV7-9 and TRBJ1-2; the D is unclear. The CDR3 covers 13 residues. Trimming shortened V by 6 bases and J by 4 bases, and 12 bases separated the two germline ends. Germline CDR1 SEHNR, CDR2 FQNEAQ (reference sequence).

The V call is TRBV3-1 (or the pseudogene TRBV3-2), the J call TRBJ2-7; D unclear. Germline CDR1 and CDR2: LGHDT and YNNKEL (reference sequence). Trimming took 4 bases from V and 5 from J, leaving 6 bases between them. This CDR3 contains 11 residues. The CDR3 bases are TGTGCCAGCAGCCTGCGTGACGAGCAGTACTTC. Its protein is CASSLRDEQYF.